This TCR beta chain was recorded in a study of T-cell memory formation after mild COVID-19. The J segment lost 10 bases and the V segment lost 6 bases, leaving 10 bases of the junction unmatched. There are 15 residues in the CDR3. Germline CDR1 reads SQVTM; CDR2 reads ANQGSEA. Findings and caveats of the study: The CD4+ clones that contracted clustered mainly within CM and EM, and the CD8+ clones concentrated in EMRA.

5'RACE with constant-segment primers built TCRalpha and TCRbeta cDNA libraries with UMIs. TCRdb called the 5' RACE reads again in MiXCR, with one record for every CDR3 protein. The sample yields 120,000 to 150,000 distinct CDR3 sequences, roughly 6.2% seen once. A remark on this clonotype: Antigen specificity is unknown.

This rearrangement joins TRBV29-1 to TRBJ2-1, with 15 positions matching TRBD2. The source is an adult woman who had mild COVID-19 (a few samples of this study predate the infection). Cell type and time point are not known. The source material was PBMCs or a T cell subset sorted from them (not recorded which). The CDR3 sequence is CSVHGLAGGLREQFF. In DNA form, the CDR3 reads TGCAGCGTCCACGGACTAGCGGGGGGGCTCAGGGAGCAGTTCTTC.